This TCR beta chain was recorded in a study of blood T cells in healthy people across ages. Overall study context: Per two T cells, about one barcoded beta molecule was captured through template switching. Study-level results: Whereas aged donors had fewer naive CD4+ cells, long-lived donors had more of them and higher diversity.

Alongside a J-beta primer mix, a sample-barcoded 5' primer served in a second PCR lasting roughly 7 to 12 cycles. TCRdb used MiXCR to reprocess the 5' RACE reads, holding one entry per CDR3 protein. The sample has some 690,000 distinct CDR3 sequences; 22% are singletons. Each donor's blood draw was 7.5 to 10 milliliters of peripheral blood. Each sample yielded at least 5 micrograms of PBMC total RNA. On this clonotype: Its antigen is unknown.

Sequencing was performed on blood. This receptor was identified in an older man in good health.

The CDR3 DNA follows: TGTGCCAGCAGCTTTAGACCTTCTGAAGCTTTCTTT. This codes for CASSFRPSEAFF. V and J are TRBV7-9 and TRBJ1-1; D unclear. CDR1 and CDR2 from the germline V gene are SEHNR and FQNEAQ (reference sequence). The CDR3 runs to 12 residues. V was cut by 3 bases and J by 6 bases, with 8 bases left in between.